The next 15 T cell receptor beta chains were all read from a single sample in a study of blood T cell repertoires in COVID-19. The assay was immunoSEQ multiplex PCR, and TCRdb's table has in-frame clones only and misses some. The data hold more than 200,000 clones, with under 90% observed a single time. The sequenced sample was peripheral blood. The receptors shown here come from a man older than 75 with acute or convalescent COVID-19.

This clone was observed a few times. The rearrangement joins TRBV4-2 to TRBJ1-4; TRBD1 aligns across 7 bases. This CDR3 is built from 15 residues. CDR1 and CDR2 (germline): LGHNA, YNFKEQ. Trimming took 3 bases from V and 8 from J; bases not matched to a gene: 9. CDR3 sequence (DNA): TGTGCCAGCAGCCAGGGGACAGATTTATTAGAAAAACTGTTTTTT. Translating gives CASSQGTDLLEKLFF.

In nucleotides, the CDR3 is TGTGCCAGCACAGGGACAGCCTACAATGAGCAGTTCTTC. It codes for CASTGTAYNEQFF. The chain joins TRBV27 to TRBJ2-1; TRBD1 matches 7 bases. The CDR3 covers 13 residues. With 7 bases clipped from V and 2 bases from J, the junction kept 2 bases outside the gene matches. The germline gives CDR1 MNHEY, CDR2 SMNVEV (reference sequence).

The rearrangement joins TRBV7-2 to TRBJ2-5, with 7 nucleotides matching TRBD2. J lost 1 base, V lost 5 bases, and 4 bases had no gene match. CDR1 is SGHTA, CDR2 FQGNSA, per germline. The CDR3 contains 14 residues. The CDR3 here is CASSIGGSQETQYF. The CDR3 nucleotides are TGTGCCAGCAGCATCGGGGGGTCCCAAGAGACCCAGTACTTC.

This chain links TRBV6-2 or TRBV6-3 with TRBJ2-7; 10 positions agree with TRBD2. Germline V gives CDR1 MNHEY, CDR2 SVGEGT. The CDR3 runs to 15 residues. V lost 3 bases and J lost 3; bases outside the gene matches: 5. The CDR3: CASSYGASGSYEQYV. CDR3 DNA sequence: TGTGCCAGCAGTTATGGAGCTAGCGGGAGCTACGAGCAGTACGTC.

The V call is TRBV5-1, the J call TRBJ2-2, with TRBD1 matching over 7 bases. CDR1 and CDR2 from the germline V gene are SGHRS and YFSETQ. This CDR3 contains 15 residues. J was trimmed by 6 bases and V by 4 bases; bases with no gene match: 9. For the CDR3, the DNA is TGCGCCAGCAGCCTAGGGGGCCGTTGGGCCGGGGAGCTGTTTTTT. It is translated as CASSLGGRWAGELFF. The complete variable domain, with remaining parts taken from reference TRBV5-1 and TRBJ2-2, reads KAGVTQTPRYLIKTRGQQVTLSCSPISGHRSVSWYQQTPGQGLQFLFEYFSETQRNKGNFPGRFSGRQFSNSRSEMNVSTLELGDSALYLCASSLGGRWAGELFFGEGSRLTVL.

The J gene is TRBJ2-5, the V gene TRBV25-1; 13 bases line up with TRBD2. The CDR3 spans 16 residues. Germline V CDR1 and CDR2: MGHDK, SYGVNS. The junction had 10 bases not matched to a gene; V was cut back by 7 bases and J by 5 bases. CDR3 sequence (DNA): TGTGCCAGCACAGAAGGACTAGCGGGAGTGGGTGAGACCCAGTACTTC. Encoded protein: CASTEGLAGVGETQYF.

CDR3 region: CASRAEGLIRGEQYF. In nucleotides, the CDR3 is TGTGCCAGCAGAGCCGAGGGACTAATAAGGGGAGAGCAGTACTTC. The rearrangement joins TRBV27 to TRBJ2-7; TRBD2 agrees at 7 bases. CDR3 length: 15 amino acids. V was clipped by 6 bases and J by 7 bases; unmatched bases: 15. Germline-derived CDR1 and CDR2 are MNHEY and SMNVEV (reference sequence).

This chain's CDR3 is CASSSSGIVSGANVLTF. For the CDR3, the DNA is TGTGCCAGCAGCTCCTCGGGAATAGTATCTGGGGCCAACGTCCTGACTTTC. The chain employs TRBV11-3 and TRBJ2-6; TRBD2 might be the D (5 bases). Germline lookup yields CDR1 SGHNT and CDR2 YENEEA. CDR3 length equals 17 residues. Trimming stripped 4 bases from V and 1 base from J, with 14 bases between.

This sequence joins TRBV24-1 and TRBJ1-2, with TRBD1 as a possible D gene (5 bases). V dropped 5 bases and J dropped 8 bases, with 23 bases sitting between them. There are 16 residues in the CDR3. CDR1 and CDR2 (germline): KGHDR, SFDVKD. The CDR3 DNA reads TGTGCCACCAGTGGCCTGCAGGGAAGGGTCCTAAGAGGCTACACCTTC. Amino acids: CATSGLQGRVLRGYTF.

The CDR3 protein is CASSWGRQGSKNYGYTF. In nucleotides, the CDR3 is TGTGCCAGCAGCTGGGGGAGACAGGGGTCGAAAAACTATGGCTACACCTTC. The rearrangement links TRBV5-6 to TRBJ1-2; the match to TRBD1 covers 8 bases. The ends lost 3 bases at V and 2 bases at J; junction bases unmatched: 12. Germline V gene data show CDR1 as SGHDT and CDR2 as YYEEEE. CDR3 length: 17 amino acids.

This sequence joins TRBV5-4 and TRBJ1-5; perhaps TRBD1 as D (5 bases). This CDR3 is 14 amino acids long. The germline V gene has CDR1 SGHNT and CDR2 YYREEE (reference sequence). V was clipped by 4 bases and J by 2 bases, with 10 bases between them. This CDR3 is CASSAGGGNQPQHF. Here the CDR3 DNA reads TGTGCCAGCAGCGCGGGAGGGGGCAATCAGCCCCAGCATTTT.

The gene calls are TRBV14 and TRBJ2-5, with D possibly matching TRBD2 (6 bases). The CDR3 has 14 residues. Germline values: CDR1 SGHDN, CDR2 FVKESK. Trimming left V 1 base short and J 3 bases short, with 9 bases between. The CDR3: CASSQVWGEETQYF. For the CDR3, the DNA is TGTGCCAGCAGCCAAGTATGGGGGGAAGAGACCCAGTACTTC.

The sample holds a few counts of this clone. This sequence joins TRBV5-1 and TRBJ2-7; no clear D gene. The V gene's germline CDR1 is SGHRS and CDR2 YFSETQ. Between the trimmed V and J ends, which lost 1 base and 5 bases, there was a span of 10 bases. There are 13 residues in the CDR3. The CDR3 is CASSLYQTHEQYF. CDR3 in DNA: TGCGCCAGCAGCTTGTATCAGACTCACGAGCAGTACTTC. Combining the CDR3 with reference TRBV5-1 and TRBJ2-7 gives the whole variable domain KAGVTQTPRYLIKTRGQQVTLSCSPISGHRSVSWYQQTPGQGLQFLFEYFSETQRNKGNFPGRFSGRQFSNSRSEMNVSTLELGDSALYLCASSLYQTHEQYFGPGTRLTVT.

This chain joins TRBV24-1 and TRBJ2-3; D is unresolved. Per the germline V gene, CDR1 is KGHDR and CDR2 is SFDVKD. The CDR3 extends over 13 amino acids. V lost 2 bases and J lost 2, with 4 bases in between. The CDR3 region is CATSDSFTDTQYF. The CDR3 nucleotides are TGTGCCACCAGTGATTCGTTCACAGATACGCAGTATTTT.

CDR3 coding DNA: TGTGCCAGCAGCCAAGATACAGTGCTCTCCTACAATGAGCAGTTCTTC. It codes for CASSQDTVLSYNEQFF. The chain combines TRBV14 with TRBJ2-1; no clear D gene. CDR3 length: 16 residues. Germline-derived CDR1 and CDR2 are SGHDN and FVKESK. V was shortened by 0 bases and J by 0 bases, with 9 bases between the two germline ends.